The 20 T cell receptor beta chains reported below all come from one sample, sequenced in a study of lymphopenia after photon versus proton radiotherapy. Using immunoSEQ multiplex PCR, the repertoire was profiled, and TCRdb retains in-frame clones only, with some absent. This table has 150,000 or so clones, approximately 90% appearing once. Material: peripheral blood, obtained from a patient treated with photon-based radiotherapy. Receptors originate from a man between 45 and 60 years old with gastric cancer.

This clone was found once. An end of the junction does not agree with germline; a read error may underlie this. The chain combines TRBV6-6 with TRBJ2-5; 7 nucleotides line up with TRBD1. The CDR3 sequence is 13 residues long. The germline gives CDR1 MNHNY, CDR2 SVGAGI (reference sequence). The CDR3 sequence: CTSKGQTMETQYF. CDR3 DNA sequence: TGTACCAGCAAGGGACAGACTATGGAGACCCAGTACTTC.

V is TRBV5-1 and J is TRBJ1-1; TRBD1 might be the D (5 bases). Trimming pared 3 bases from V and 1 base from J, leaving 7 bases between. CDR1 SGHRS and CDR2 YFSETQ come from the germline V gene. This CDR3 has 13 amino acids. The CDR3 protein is CASSWTRNTEAFF. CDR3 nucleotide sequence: TGCGCCAGCAGCTGGACACGGAACACTGAAGCTTTCTTT.

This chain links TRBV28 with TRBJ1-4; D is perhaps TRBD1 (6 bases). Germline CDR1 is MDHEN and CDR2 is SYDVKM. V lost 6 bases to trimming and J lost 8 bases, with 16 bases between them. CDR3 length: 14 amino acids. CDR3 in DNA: TGTGCCAGCAGGCCTAGGGGGGCAAAGGAAAAACTGTTTTTT. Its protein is CASRPRGAKEKLFF.

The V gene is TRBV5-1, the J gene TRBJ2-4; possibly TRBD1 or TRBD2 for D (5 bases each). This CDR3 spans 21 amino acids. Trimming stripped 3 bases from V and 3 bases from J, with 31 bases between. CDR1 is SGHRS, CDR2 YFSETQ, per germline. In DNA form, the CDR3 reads TGCGCCAGCAGCTCGAACCCCACGGAACCGGGACCCAAGGTGGGCAAAAACATTCAGTACTTC. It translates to CASSSNPTEPGPKVGKNIQYF.

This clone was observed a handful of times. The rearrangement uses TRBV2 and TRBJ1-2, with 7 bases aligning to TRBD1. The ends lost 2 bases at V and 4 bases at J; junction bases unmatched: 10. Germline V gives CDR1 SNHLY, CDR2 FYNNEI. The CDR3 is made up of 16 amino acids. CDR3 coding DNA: TGTGCCAGCAGTGAATACCTGTCGGGACAGCCCTATGGCTACACCTTC. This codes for CASSEYLSGQPYGYTF.

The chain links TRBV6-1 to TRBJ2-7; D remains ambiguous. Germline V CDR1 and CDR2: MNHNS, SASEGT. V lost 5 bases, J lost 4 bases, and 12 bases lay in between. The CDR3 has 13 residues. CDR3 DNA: TGTGCCAGCAGTTCCGTAACTGGGTACGAGCAGTACTTC. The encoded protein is CASSSVTGYEQYF.

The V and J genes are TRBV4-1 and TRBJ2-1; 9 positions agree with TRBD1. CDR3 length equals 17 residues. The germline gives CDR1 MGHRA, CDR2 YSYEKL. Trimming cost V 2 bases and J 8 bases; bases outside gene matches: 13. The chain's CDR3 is CASSQNSQGALRDEQFF. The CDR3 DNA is TGCGCCAGCAGCCAAAACTCACAGGGGGCATTAAGGGATGAGCAGTTCTTC.

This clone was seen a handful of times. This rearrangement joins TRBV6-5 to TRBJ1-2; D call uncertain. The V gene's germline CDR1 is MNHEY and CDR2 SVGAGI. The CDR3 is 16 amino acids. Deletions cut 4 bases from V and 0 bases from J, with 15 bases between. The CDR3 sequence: CASSSPGRNPNYGYTF. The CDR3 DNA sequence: TGTGCCAGCAGTTCTCCAGGACGGAATCCTAACTATGGCTACACCTTC.

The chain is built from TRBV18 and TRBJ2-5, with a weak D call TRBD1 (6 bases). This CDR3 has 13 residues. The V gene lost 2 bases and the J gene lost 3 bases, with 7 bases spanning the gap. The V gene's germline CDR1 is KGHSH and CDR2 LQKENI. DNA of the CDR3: TGTGCCAGCTCACCAAACAGGGAAGAGACCCAGTACTTC. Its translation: CASSPNREETQYF.

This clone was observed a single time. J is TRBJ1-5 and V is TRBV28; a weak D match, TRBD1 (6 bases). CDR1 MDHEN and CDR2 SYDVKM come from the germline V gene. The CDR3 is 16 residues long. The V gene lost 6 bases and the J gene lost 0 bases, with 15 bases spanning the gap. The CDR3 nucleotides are TGTGCCAGCAGGCCAATACAGGGACATAGCAATCAGCCCCAGCATTTT. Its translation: CASRPIQGHSNQPQHF.

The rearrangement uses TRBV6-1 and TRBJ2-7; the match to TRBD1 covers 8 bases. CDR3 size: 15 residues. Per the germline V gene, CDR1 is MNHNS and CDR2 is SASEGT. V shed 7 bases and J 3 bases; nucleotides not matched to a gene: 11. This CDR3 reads CASINVRGQVYEQYF. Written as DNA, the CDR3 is TGTGCCAGCATCAATGTCAGGGGGCAGGTCTACGAGCAGTACTTC.

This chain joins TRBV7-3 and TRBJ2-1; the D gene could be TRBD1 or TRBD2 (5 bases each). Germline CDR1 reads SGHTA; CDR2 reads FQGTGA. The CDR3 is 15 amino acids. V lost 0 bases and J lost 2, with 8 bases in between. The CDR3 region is CASSLTGTPYNEQFF. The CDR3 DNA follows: TGTGCCAGCAGCTTAACTGGGACCCCCTACAATGAGCAGTTCTTC.

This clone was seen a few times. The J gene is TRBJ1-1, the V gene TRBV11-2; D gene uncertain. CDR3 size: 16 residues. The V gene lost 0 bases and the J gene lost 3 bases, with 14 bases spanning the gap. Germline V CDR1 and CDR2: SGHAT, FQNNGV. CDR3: CASSLDWRRGYTEAFF. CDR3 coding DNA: TGTGCCAGCAGCTTAGATTGGAGGCGCGGGTACACTGAAGCTTTCTTT. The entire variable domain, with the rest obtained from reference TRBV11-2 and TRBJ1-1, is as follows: EAGVAQSPRYKIIEKRQSVAFWCNPISGHATLYWYQQILGQGPKLLIQFQNNGVVDDSQLPKDRFSAERLKGVDSTLKIQPAKLEDSAVYLCASSLDWRRGYTEAFFGQGTRLTVV.

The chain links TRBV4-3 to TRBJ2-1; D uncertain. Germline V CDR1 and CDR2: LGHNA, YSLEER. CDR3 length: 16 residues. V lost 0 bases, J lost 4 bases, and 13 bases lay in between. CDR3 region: CASSQDILAPYNEQFF. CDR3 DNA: TGCGCCAGCAGCCAAGACATCCTGGCGCCTTACAATGAGCAGTTCTTC.

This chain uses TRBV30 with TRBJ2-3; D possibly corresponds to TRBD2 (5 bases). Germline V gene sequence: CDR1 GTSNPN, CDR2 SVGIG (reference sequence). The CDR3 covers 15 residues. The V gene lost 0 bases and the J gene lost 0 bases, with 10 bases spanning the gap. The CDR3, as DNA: TGTGCCTGGAGTGTGGAAGCGGATAGCACAGATACGCAGTATTTT. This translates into CAWSVEADSTDTQYF.

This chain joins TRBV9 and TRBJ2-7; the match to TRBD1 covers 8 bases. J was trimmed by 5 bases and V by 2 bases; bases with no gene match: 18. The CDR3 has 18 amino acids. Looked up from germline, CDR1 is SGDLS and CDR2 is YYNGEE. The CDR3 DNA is TGTGCCAGCAGCGTTAGCAGGGGGCTAGGAGAGGTATCCGACGAGCAGTACTTC. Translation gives CASSVSRGLGEVSDEQYF.

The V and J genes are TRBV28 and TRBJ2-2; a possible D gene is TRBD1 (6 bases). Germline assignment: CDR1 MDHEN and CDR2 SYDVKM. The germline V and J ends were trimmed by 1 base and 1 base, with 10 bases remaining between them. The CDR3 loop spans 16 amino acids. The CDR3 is CASSLFPGENTGELFF. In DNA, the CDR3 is TGTGCCAGCAGTTTATTCCCAGGGGAGAACACCGGGGAGCTGTTTTTT. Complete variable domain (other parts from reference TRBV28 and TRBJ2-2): DVKVTQSSRYLVKRTGEKVFLECVQDMDHENMFWYRQDPGLGLRLIYFSYDVKMKEKGDIPEGYSVSREKKERFSLILESASTNQTSMYLCASSLFPGENTGELFFGEGSRLTVL.

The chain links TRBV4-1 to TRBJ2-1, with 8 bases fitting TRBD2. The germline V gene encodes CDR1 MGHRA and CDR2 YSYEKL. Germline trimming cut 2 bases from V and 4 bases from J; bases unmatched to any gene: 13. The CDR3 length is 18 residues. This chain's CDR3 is CASSQPTGGLRVYNEQFF. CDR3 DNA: TGCGCCAGCAGCCAACCCACGGGGGGGCTGCGGGTATACAATGAGCAGTTCTTC.

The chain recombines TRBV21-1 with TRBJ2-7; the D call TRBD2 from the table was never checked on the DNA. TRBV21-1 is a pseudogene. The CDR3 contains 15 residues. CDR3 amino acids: CASSNRGGGSYEQYF. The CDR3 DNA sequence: TGTGCCAGCAGCAACCGGGGCGGGGGCTCCTACGAGCAGTACTTC.

The CDR3 sequence: CASSQSPGTENTEAFF. CDR3 sequence (DNA): TGCGCCAGCAGCCAAAGTCCCGGGACAGAGAACACTGAAGCTTTCTTT. V gene TRBV4-1 combines with J gene TRBJ1-1; 7 nucleotides agree with TRBD1. From germline, CDR1 is MGHRA and CDR2 YSYEKL. V gave up 2 bases and J gave up 1 base; unmatched junction bases: 7. The CDR3 loop spans 16 amino acids.